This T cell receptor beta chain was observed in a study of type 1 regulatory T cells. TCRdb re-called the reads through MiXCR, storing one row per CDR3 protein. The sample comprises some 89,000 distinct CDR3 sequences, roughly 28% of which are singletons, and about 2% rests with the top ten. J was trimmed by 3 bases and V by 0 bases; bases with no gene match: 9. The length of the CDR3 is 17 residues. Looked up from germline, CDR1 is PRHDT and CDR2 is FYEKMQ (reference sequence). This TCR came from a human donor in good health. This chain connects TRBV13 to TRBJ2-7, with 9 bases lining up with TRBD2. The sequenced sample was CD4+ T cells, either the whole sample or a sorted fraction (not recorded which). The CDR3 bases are TGTGCCAGCAGCTTAGGGGTAGCGGGAGCCGGAGGCTACGAGCAGTACTTC. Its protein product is CASSLGVAGAGGYEQYF.